This T cell receptor (beta chain) was recovered during a study of cytomegalovirus exposure and HLA in healthy donors. The PCR was carried out with 60 Vbeta primers and 13 Jbeta primers. This table comes from immunoSEQ multiplex PCR, and its TCRdb copy is limited to in-frame clones, with some not included. Of roughly 38,000 clones listed, 65% to 85% are singletons. The CDR3 runs to 14 residues. Germline lookup yields CDR1 SEHNR and CDR2 FQNEAQ (reference sequence). Donors consisted of healthy bone marrow donors. Regarding the study as a whole: A later analysis reportedly identified an Asian-associated ancestry cluster as carrying fewer N-insertions than the approximately 670-donor mean. Later on, a genetic analysis was performed. It linked a missense variant in DCLRE1C with V- and J-gene trimming of TCR beta. A later analysis by the authors found several of the most significant clusters apparently linked to common viral pathogens.

Note on this clone: Its target is unknown. A read error may produce the germline difference seen at one junction end.

This rearrangement joins TRBV7-9 to TRBJ2-1; 7 nucleotides align to TRBD2. The source of this sequence is a woman aged 30 to 39 in good health and CMV-seropositive. What was sequenced was PBMCs. CDR3 nucleotide sequence: TGTGCCAGCAGCCTAGCTGGGGGGGTCGATGAGCAGTTCTTC. Translated: CASSLAGGVDEQFF.